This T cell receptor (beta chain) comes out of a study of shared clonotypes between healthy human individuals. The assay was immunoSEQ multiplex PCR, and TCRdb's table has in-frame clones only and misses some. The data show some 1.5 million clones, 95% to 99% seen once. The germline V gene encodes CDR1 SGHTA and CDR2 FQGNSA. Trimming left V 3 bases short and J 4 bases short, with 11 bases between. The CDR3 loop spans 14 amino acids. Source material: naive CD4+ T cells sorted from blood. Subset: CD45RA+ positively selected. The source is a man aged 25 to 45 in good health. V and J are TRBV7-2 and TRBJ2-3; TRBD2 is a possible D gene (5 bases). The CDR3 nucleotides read TGTGCCAGCAGCTTCCGGAGGATGGCAGATACGCAGTATTTT. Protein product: CASSFRRMADTQYF.